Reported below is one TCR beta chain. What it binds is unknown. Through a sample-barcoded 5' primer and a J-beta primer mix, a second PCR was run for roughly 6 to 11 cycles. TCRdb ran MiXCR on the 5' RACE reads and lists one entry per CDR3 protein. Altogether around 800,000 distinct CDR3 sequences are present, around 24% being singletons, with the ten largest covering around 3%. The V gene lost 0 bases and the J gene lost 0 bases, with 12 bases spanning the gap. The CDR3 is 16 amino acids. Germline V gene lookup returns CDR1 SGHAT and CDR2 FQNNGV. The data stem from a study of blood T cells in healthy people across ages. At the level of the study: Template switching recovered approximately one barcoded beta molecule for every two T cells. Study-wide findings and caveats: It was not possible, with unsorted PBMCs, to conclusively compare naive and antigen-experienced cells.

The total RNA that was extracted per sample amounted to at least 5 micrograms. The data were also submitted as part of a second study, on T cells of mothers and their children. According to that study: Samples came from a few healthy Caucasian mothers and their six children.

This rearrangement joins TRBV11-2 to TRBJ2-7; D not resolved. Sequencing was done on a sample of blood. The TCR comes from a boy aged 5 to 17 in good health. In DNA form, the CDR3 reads TGTGCCAGCAGCTTAGAGTGGGGTCCGAGCTCCTACGAGCAGTACTTC. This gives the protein CASSLEWGPSSYEQYF.